Listed here are 16 T cell receptor beta chains from one sample, sequenced in a study of neurological immune-mediated disorders. TCRdb called the 5' RACE reads again in MiXCR, with one record for every CDR3 protein. The table lists more than 15,000 distinct CDR3 sequences, roughly 10% of them singletons. The sequencing input was CD8+ T cells from blood. These TCRs come from a woman aged 45-65 years in good health.

The table lists this clonotype with many counts. This chain links TRBV5-1 with TRBJ2-1; a weak D match, TRBD2 (6 bases). The V end lost 4 bases, the J end lost 3 bases, and 14 bases lay between the germline ends. CDR3 length: 15 amino acids. Germline V lookup: CDR1 SGHRS, CDR2 YFSETQ. The CDR3 reads CASSDPGTYYNEQFF. The CDR3 DNA reads as TGCGCCAGCAGCGACCCCGGGACTTACTACAATGAGCAGTTCTTC.

Notes on this clonotype: This may stem from a read error, because a much larger clone lies one nucleotide away. The chain recombines TRBV4-1 with TRBJ2-2; D gene uncertain. The CDR3 spans 14 residues. The germline CDR1 and CDR2 sequences are MGHRA and YSYEKL. CDR3 region: CASNQNRANGELFF. The CDR3 DNA reads TGCGCCAGCAACCAAAACCGGGCCAACGGGGAGCTGTTTTTT.

This clonotype was observed many times. The chain recombines TRBV20-1 with TRBJ2-1, with D perhaps matching TRBD1 (6 bases). Germline-derived CDR1 and CDR2 are DFQATT and SNEGSKA (reference sequence). Trimming shortened V by 2 bases and J by 0 bases, and 11 bases separated the two germline ends. The CDR3 has 15 amino acids. CDR3 in amino acids: CSARPTGSSYNEQFF. DNA of the CDR3: TGCAGTGCTAGACCGACAGGAAGCTCCTACAATGAGCAGTTCTTC.

The V and J genes are TRBV7-2 and TRBJ2-7, with 12 bases aligning to TRBD2. In germline, CDR1 is SGHTA, CDR2 FQGNSA. V lost 5 bases to trimming and J lost 6 bases; unmatched junction nucleotides: 5. The CDR3 covers 14 residues. The CDR3 region is CASSPRLAGAEQYF. DNA of the CDR3: TGTGCCAGCAGCCCGCGACTAGCGGGGGCCGAGCAGTACTTC.

This clonotype occurred many times. The chain has TRBV7-2 and TRBJ2-1, with 7 bases identical to TRBD1. The trim removed 6 bases at V and 10 bases at J, leaving 9 bases unmatched. The CDR3 runs to 13 residues. Germline V lookup: CDR1 SGHTA, CDR2 FQGNSA. The CDR3 DNA sequence: TGTGCCAGCAGTACCGGACAGGTCGGAGAGCAGTTCTTC. This gives the protein CASSTGQVGEQFF. Drawing the rest from reference TRBV7-2 and TRBJ2-1, the complete variable domain is GAGVSQSPSNKVTEKGKDVELRCDPISGHTALYWYRQSLGQGLEFLIYFQGNSAPDKSGLPSDRFSAERTGGSVSTLTIQRTQQEDSAVYLCASSTGQVGEQFFGPGTRLTVL.

In this sample, this clonotype turned up many times. The chain combines TRBV7-2 with TRBJ1-1; no clear D. The CDR3 runs to 13 residues. Per the germline V gene, CDR1 is SGHTA and CDR2 is FQGNSA. V dropped 4 bases and J dropped 6 bases, with 12 bases sitting between them. This CDR3 reads CASSWRKPAEAFF. The CDR3 DNA is TGTGCCAGCAGCTGGCGGAAGCCGGCTGAAGCTTTCTTT.

The J gene is TRBJ2-1, the V gene TRBV5-1, with D uncertain. CDR1 and CDR2 from the germline V gene are SGHRS and YFSETQ. V was trimmed by 0 bases and J by 8 bases, leaving 18 bases between them. The CDR3 consists of 16 residues. CDR3 nucleotides: TGCGCCAGCAGCTTGGCCTCGGCCCCTAGTAACCATGAGCAGTTCTTC. Its protein is CASSLASAPSNHEQFF.

This clonotype came up many times. As DNA, the CDR3 is TGTGCCATCAACCCGGGACAGTTCTACAATGAGCAGTTCTTC. Amino acid sequence: CAINPGQFYNEQFF. The chain uses TRBV10-3 and TRBJ2-1, with 7 bases identical to TRBD1. The length of the CDR3 is 14 residues. The J segment lost 3 bases and the V segment lost 7 bases, leaving 6 bases of the junction unmatched. CDR1 and CDR2 from the germline V gene are ENHRY and SYGVKD.

In its sample, this clonotype was seen many times. The chain employs TRBV7-9 and TRBJ2-7; maybe TRBD1 (6 bases). The CDR3 has 15 amino acids. Germline CDR1 SEHNR, CDR2 FQNEAQ (reference sequence). The V gene lost 5 bases and the J gene lost 4 bases, with 18 bases spanning the gap. The CDR3 loop reads CASSEGGGGVYEQYF. CDR3 bases: TGTGCCAGCAGCGAAGGCGGTGGGGGCGTGTACGAGCAGTACTTC.

This clonotype was observed many times. This chain links TRBV5-1 with TRBJ2-1; 10 bases line up with TRBD2. Germline CDR1 and CDR2: SGHRS and YFSETQ. The CDR3 consists of 16 residues. The V and J ends lost 4 bases and 4 bases, in that order; junction bases with no gene match: 8. The CDR3 spells CASSPEASGGYNEQFF. The CDR3 DNA follows: TGCGCCAGCAGCCCCGAAGCTAGCGGGGGTTACAATGAGCAGTTCTTC. The full variable domain, its missing parts supplied by reference TRBV5-1 and TRBJ2-1, is KAGVTQTPRYLIKTRGQQVTLSCSPISGHRSVSWYQQTPGQGLQFLFEYFSETQRNKGNFPGRFSGRQFSNSRSEMNVSTLELGDSALYLCASSPEASGGYNEQFFGPGTRLTVL.

The table lists this clonotype with many counts. This chain joins TRBV7-9 and TRBJ2-1, with TRBD1 as a possible D gene (6 bases). V was shortened by 5 bases and J by 8 bases, with 13 bases between the two germline ends. The CDR3 has 13 amino acids. Germline-derived CDR1 and CDR2 are SEHNR and FQNEAQ (reference sequence). The CDR3 DNA follows: TGTGCCAGCAGCCCGGGGCAGGGGTATGAGCAGTTCTTC. Amino acid sequence: CASSPGQGYEQFF.

This clonotype showed up just a few times. The chain joins TRBV6-1 to TRBJ2-1; 7 nucleotides match TRBD1. With V trimmed by 5 bases and J by 8 bases, 9 bases remained unmatched. The CDR3 has 14 residues. In germline, CDR1 is MNHNS, CDR2 SASEGT. The DNA for the CDR3 is TGTGCCAGCAGTAATCCGGGACAGTTGGATGAGCAGTTCTTC. Translated, it gives CASSNPGQLDEQFF.

This clonotype was found many times. The V and J genes are TRBV6-6 and TRBJ1-5; a weak D match, TRBD1 (5 bases). This CDR3 has 14 amino acids. V was shortened by 6 bases and J by 3 bases, with 12 bases between the two germline ends. Per the germline V gene, CDR1 is MNHNY and CDR2 is SVGAGI (reference sequence). CDR3 sequence reads: CASSYDSINQPQHF. The CDR3 DNA sequence: TGTGCCAGCAGCTACGACAGTATCAATCAGCCCCAGCATTTT.

For the CDR3, the DNA is TGTGCCAGCAGCAGACAATTAGCAGGGATATACGAGCAGTACTTC. This gives the protein CASSRQLAGIYEQYF. V gene TRBV11-2 combines with J gene TRBJ2-7, with D perhaps matching TRBD1 (5 bases). The V and J ends lost 5 bases and 4 bases respectively, with 18 bases between them. The germline CDR1 and CDR2 sequences are SGHAT and FQNNGV. The CDR3 contains 15 residues.

This clonotype was counted many times. The rearrangement joins TRBV28 to TRBJ2-3, with D possibly matching TRBD1 (5 bases). V lost 4 bases and J 0 bases, leaving 8 bases between the germline ends. This CDR3 is 14 amino acids long. The V gene's germline CDR1 is MDHEN and CDR2 SYDVKM. The CDR3 sequence: CASSSDSSTDTQYF. The CDR3 DNA reads as TGTGCCAGCAGTTCTGACAGTAGCACAGATACGCAGTATTTT.

The chain uses TRBV19 and TRBJ2-3, with a tentative D call TRBD2 (6 bases). The CDR3 has 15 amino acids. Germline CDR1 and CDR2: LNHDA and SQIVND (reference sequence). V gave up 3 bases and J gave up 1 base, with 11 bases separating them. CDR3 nucleotides: TGTGCCAGTAGTATGGAGGGTAGCGGCACAGATACGCAGTATTTT. The encoded protein is CASSMEGSGTDTQYF. The whole variable domain, filled in from reference TRBV19 and TRBJ2-3, reads DGGITQSPKYLFRKEGQNVTLSCEQNLNHDAMYWYRQDPGQGLRLIYYSQIVNDFQKGDIAEGYSVSREKKESFPLTVTSAQKNPTAFYLCASSMEGSGTDTQYFGPGTRLTVL.